The rows below give T cell receptor beta chains drawn from one sample of a study of PD-1 blockade in classical Hodgkin lymphoma. Clones were read by immunoSEQ multiplex PCR, and TCRdb kept only the in-frame ones, dropping some. The sample lists 19,000 or so clones; 75% to 85% were seen once. The sequencing here drew on peripheral blood mononuclear cells (PBMCs), taken at baseline. These receptors all come from a human donor with classical Hodgkin lymphoma. Each CDR3 is given with its conserved first and last residue. A D gene is named only where the DNA matches it firmly. Size is stated for part of the rows, as once, few or many counts, or as a class when the clone is expanded.

few	TRBV5-1	.	TRBJ1-1	TGCGCCAGCAGCTCCCTACAGGGGAACACTGAAGCTTTCTTT	CASSSLQGNTEAFF
few	TRBV19	TRBD1	TRBJ1-3	TGTGCCAGCTTGCCAGGGGGCACTGGAAACACCATATATTTT	CASLPGGTGNTIYF
.	TRBV5-5	.	TRBJ2-7	TGTGCCAGCAGCTTGGTGTCCGGGAGCTCCTACGAGCAGTACTTC	CASSLVSGSSYEQYF
.	TRBV11-2	.	TRBJ1-6	TGTGCCAGCAGCCGGGGACGCGATAATTCACCCCTCCACTTT	CASSRGRDNSPLHF
.	TRBV7-9	.	TRBJ2-2	TGTGCCAGCATCCGGGACGCAGCGCCCGGGGAGCTGTTTTTT	CASIRDAAPGELFF
few	TRBV28	.	TRBJ1-2	TGTGCCAGCAGTGCCCAGGGCCCCAATGGCTACACCTTC	CASSAQGPNGYTF
.	TRBV5-1	TRBD2	TRBJ2-3	TGCGCCAGCAGCCTAGGACTAGCGGGAGGTGCAGATACGCAGTATTTT	CASSLGLAGGADTQYF
.	TRBV4-2	.	TRBJ2-7	TGTGCCAGCAGCCAAGAAGGCGAAACTGACTCCTACGAGCAGTACTTC	CASSQEGETDSYEQYF
once	TRBV30	.	TRBJ1-2	TGTGCCTGGAGTGTATGGAGAAACTATGGCTACACCTTC	CAWSVWRNYGYTF
.	TRBV5-1	.	TRBJ2-2	TGCGCCAGCAGCTTGGAGGGTGCCGGGGAGCTGTTTTTT	CASSLEGAGELFF
.	TRBV6-1	.	TRBJ1-5	TGTGCCAGCAGTGAGCTAGGGGATCCTGGTCAGCCCCAGCATTTT	CASSELGDPGQPQHF
.	TRBV2	TRBD1	TRBJ2-1	TGTGCCAGCAGTGCCACAGGGGCCGGCTACAATGAGCAGTTCTTC	CASSATGAGYNEQFF
.	TRBV18	.	TRBJ2-1	TGTGCCAGCTCACCTCTAGCGACGGGGCTGGGTGGGGGCAATGAGCAGTTCTTC	CASSPLATGLGGGNEQFF
few	TRBV18	TRBD1	TRBJ2-5	TGTGCCAGCTCACCCGCCGGGACAGGGGAGACCCAGTACTTC	CASSPAGTGETQYF
few	TRBV30	.	TRBJ2-1	TGTGCCTGGAGTAGCAACAATGAGCAGTTCTTC	CAWSSNNEQFF
.	TRBV9	.	TRBJ2-7	TGTGCCAGCAGCGCCCGGGACGGACTTAATAAGGATCAGTACTTC	CASSARDGLNKDQYF
.	TRBV2	TRBD2	TRBJ2-5	TGTGCCAGCAGGGCCATGTCGGGACTAGCGGGGCCGGCAGTCAAAGAGACCCAGTACTTC	CASRAMSGLAGPAVKETQYF